This T cell receptor (beta chain) was documented in a study of cytomegalovirus exposure and HLA in healthy donors. Study context: Across 350 to 500 genotyped donors, roughly 80% landed in the Caucasian-associated ancestry cluster. Study findings and constraints: TCR beta sequences numbering 15,000 to 20,000 were associated with HLA alleles at 0.05 false discovery rate in a later analysis. Confirmation was obtained in vitro that a few CMV-associated chains are specific for CMV antigens.

This clone turned up a few times. Its target is not known. The V and J ends lost 4 bases and 2 bases, in that order; junction bases with no gene match: 5. Germline CDR1 reads SGHTA; CDR2 reads FQGNSA. This CDR3 contains 15 residues. PCR amplification relied on 60 Vbeta primers (plus 13 Jbeta primers). In the original processing: Some 12 million shared chains were among the 80 million or so unique TCR beta chains that a later analysis counted. Libraries were prepared by immunoSEQ multiplex PCR; TCRdb keeps only in-frame clonotypes and omits some of them. The V and J calls and the clone size are those of that table, but D and trimming were determined from the DNA. The sample yields about 180,000 clones, around 81% seen once.

Sequencing was done on a sample of PBMCs. This sequence originates from a woman aged 25 to 39 in good health and CMV-seronegative. This chain joins TRBV7-2 and TRBJ2-7; 10 positions agree with TRBD2. The CDR3 spells CASSSRTSGTYEQYF. As DNA, the CDR3 is TGTGCCAGCAGCTCAAGGACTAGCGGTACCTACGAGCAGTACTTC.